What follows are 18 T cell receptor beta chains derived from one specimen sequenced in a study of blood T cell repertoires in COVID-19. Sequencing used immunoSEQ multiplex PCR; TCRdb keeps in-frame clones, though not all of them. This table holds around 200,000 clones, around nine tenths found once. Material: peripheral blood. The receptor source for this set is a man aged 55 to 69 who had recovered from COVID-19.

CDR3 region: CAISRLAGNEQYF. The CDR3 coding sequence is TGTGCCATCAGTCGACTAGCGGGGAACGAGCAGTACTTC. The chain links TRBV10-3 to TRBJ2-7; 11 nucleotides line up with TRBD2. The CDR3 consists of 13 residues. Germline V gives CDR1 ENHRY, CDR2 SYGVKD. The trim removed 5 bases at V and 5 bases at J, leaving 2 bases unmatched.

The chain recombines TRBV10-3 with TRBJ2-2; no definite D call. The length of the CDR3 is 13 residues. Germline V gene sequence: CDR1 ENHRY, CDR2 SYGVKD. V was clipped by 8 bases and J by 2 bases, with 9 bases between them. The CDR3 is CAIAERNTGELFF. The CDR3 DNA sequence: TGTGCCATCGCGGAGAGAAACACCGGGGAGCTGTTTTTT.

In regard to this clone: Other nucleotide sequences from this sample produce the same CDR3. The chain links TRBV5-1 to TRBJ1-4; D uncertain. The V and J ends lost 2 bases and 0 bases respectively, with 5 bases between them. The CDR3 consists of 14 residues. Per germline, CDR1 SGHRS and CDR2 YFSETQ. The CDR3 DNA follows: TGCGCCAGCAGCTTATCTGCAACTAATGAAAAACTGTTTTTT. It specifies CASSLSATNEKLFF.

J is TRBJ2-1 and V is TRBV11-2; D gene unclear. The CDR3 length is 13 residues. Trimming shortened V by 6 bases and J by 6 bases, and 12 bases separated the two germline ends. Germline CDR1 reads SGHAT; CDR2 reads FQNNGV. The CDR3 nucleotides read TGTGCCAGCAGTCGAAACCTATTCAATGAGCAGTTCTTC. This translates into CASSRNLFNEQFF. The full variable domain, with the rest looked up from reference TRBV11-2 and TRBJ2-1, is EAGVAQSPRYKIIEKRQSVAFWCNPISGHATLYWYQQILGQGPKLLIQFQNNGVVDDSQLPKDRFSAERLKGVDSTLKIQPAKLEDSAVYLCASSRNLFNEQFFGPGTRLTVL.

V gene TRBV7-3 combines with J gene TRBJ2-1; 11 bases agree with TRBD2. CDR1 and CDR2 (germline): SGHTA, FQGTGA. This CDR3 has 15 amino acids. Losses at the gene ends were 5 bases for V and 7 bases for J; bases not matched to a gene: 7. The CDR3 coding sequence is TGTGCCAGCAGCATCTCTAGCGGGGGGCCAAATGAGCAGTTCTTC. It encodes CASSISSGGPNEQFF.

The rearrangement joins TRBV9 to TRBJ2-7, with TRBD1 identical over 10 bases. Germline V lookup: CDR1 SGDLS, CDR2 YYNGEE. CDR3 length equals 15 residues. The junction had 8 bases not matched to a gene; V was cut back by 4 bases and J by 4 bases. CDR3 sequence: CASSPAGTGVYEQYF. The DNA for the CDR3 is TGTGCCAGCAGCCCGGCCGGGACAGGGGTGTACGAGCAGTACTTC.

V is TRBV19 and J is TRBJ2-1; 10 bases agree with TRBD1. Germline V gives CDR1 LNHDA, CDR2 SQIVND (reference sequence). The CDR3 spans 17 residues. V lost 4 bases and J lost 9; bases outside the gene matches: 15. The CDR3 bases are TGTGCCAGTAGTAAGGTTTTTCTGACAGGGGGCCGGGGTGAGCAGTTCTTC. Amino acid sequence: CASSKVFLTGGRGEQFF.

This sequence joins TRBV6-6 and TRBJ1-1; 7 bases fit TRBD1. Germline-derived CDR1 and CDR2 are MNHNY and SVGAGI (reference sequence). V shed 10 bases and J 2 bases; nucleotides not matched to a gene: 7. This CDR3 contains 13 residues. The CDR3, as DNA: TGTGCCACCGAGGGACAGAGTAACACTGAAGCTTTCTTT. Protein product: CATEGQSNTEAFF.

The genes are TRBV10-1 and TRBJ2-2, with 7 bases lining up with TRBD2. After removal of 11 bases from V and 3 bases from J, the junction contained 6 bases not matched to a gene. Germline CDR1 reads WNHNN; CDR2 reads SYGVQD (reference sequence). The CDR3 contains 13 residues. CDR3 DNA: TGCGCCGTGGAGCGGGGTTACACCGGGGAGCTGTTTTTT. It codes for CAVERGYTGELFF.

The chain joins TRBV24-1 to TRBJ2-1, with 8 bases aligning to TRBD2. J lost 10 bases, V lost 5 bases, and 6 bases had no gene match. This CDR3 region has 13 residues. Per the germline V gene, CDR1 is KGHDR and CDR2 is SFDVKD. The CDR3 loop reads CATSGYGREEQFF. DNA of the CDR3: TGTGCCACCAGTGGTTACGGGAGGGAGGAGCAGTTCTTC.

This rearrangement joins TRBV9 to TRBJ1-1, with D perhaps TRBD1 (6 bases). CDR3 length: 14 residues. The V and J ends lost 7 bases and 0 bases respectively, with 13 bases between them. The germline V gene has CDR1 SGDLS and CDR2 YYNGEE. CDR3 DNA sequence: TGTGCCAGCGTTTCAGGGGATTTGAACACTGAAGCTTTCTTT. Translating it yields CASVSGDLNTEAFF.

The J gene is TRBJ2-4, the V gene TRBV6-2 or TRBV6-3, with 7 positions matching TRBD2. V lost 4 bases to trimming and J lost 8 bases; unmatched junction nucleotides: 8. Germline V gives CDR1 MNHEY, CDR2 SVGEGT. The CDR3 has 14 amino acids. The CDR3 DNA follows: TGTGCCAGCAGTTCCGGCGGGGGTCAGGACATTCAGTACTTC. Translated, it gives CASSSGGGQDIQYF.

The chain has TRBV5-6 and TRBJ2-5; 7 bases align to TRBD2. The CDR3 has 15 residues. Germline values: CDR1 SGHDT, CDR2 YYEEEE. V lost 4 bases, J lost 3 bases, and 9 bases stayed unmatched. CDR3 residues: CASSSIRAGEETQYF. DNA for the CDR3: TGTGCCAGCAGCAGCATACGCGCGGGGGAAGAGACCCAGTACTTC.

The V call is TRBV2, the J call TRBJ1-2; 7 bases fit TRBD1. Germline V gene sequence: CDR1 SNHLY, CDR2 FYNNEI. With V trimmed by 7 bases and J by 4 bases, 9 bases remained unmatched. CDR3 length: 14 residues. As DNA, the CDR3 is TGTGCCAGCACACGGGACAGTTCATCCTATGGCTACACCTTC. Protein: CASTRDSSSYGYTF.

The chain recombines TRBV7-2 with TRBJ2-3; no reliable D call. CDR1 SGHTA and CDR2 FQGNSA come from the germline V gene. The CDR3 totals 13 residues. Trimming pared 3 bases from V and 2 bases from J, leaving 6 bases between. DNA of the CDR3: TGTGCCAGCAGCTTTACAGACACAGATACGCAGTATTTT. It codes for CASSFTDTDTQYF. The full variable domain, rest sourced from reference TRBV7-2 and TRBJ2-3, is GAGVSQSPSNKVTEKGKDVELRCDPISGHTALYWYRQSLGQGLEFLIYFQGNSAPDKSGLPSDRFSAERTGGSVSTLTIQRTQQEDSAVYLCASSFTDTDTQYFGPGTRLTVL.

This rearrangement joins TRBV6-5 to TRBJ2-1, with D uncertain. From germline, CDR1 is MNHEY and CDR2 SVGAGI. Deletions cut 9 bases from V and 0 bases from J, with 12 bases between. This CDR3 has 14 amino acids. The CDR3 DNA follows: TGTGCCAGTGCTACCTTGAGCTCCTACAATGAGCAGTTCTTC. Translation: CASATLSSYNEQFF.

The V gene is TRBV3-1 (or the pseudogene TRBV3-2), the J gene TRBJ2-2, with 10 bases identical to TRBD2. J gave up 4 bases and V 4 bases, and 6 bases lay outside the gene matches. This CDR3 contains 16 residues. Per germline, CDR1 LGHDT and CDR2 YNNKEL (reference sequence). The CDR3 bases are TGTGCCAGCAGCCGGAGCGGGAGGGGGGCCACCGGGGAGCTGTTTTTT. It is translated as CASSRSGRGATGELFF.

The rearrangement joins TRBV18 to TRBJ2-5; TRBD1 might be the D (5 bases). The V gene lost 0 bases and the J gene lost 1 base, with 9 bases spanning the gap. This CDR3 spans 15 amino acids. The germline CDR1 and CDR2 sequences are KGHSH and LQKENI. The CDR3 sequence: CASSPPGQVQETQYF. The CDR3, as DNA: TGTGCCAGCTCACCACCAGGACAAGTCCAAGAGACCCAGTACTTC.